This T cell receptor beta chain was identified during a study of beta chain features in type 1 diabetes. In the study overall: All samples together contributed some 100,000,000 sorted cells for examination.

As regards this clone: Its target is unknown.

Markers CD45RO/CCR7/CD25/CD127/CD95/CD27 served to sort CD4+ naive, central memory, regulatory and stem cell-like memory cells. In all sorted populations, purity surpassed 98%. TCRB transcripts that were expressed got sequenced, as all of the isolated RNA had been reverse transcribed. The method was immunoSEQ multiplex PCR; TCRdb's version includes in-frame clones alone and lacks a portion of them. The sample consists of over 40,000 clones, approximately 60% of them appearing once. Study-level results: Type 1 diabetes patients had moderately but significantly shorter TCRB CDR3s in all four CD4+ subsets. Reduced insertions and increased deletions marked VDJ junctions in type 1 diabetes patients.

This sequence originates from a young man with type 1 diabetes. Some clones in this sample may be carry-over from other donors' samples. The source material was Tregs from blood.

CDR3 nucleotides: TGTGCCAGCAGTTTACCGAGCGGGAGGTTCCTGGCCAATGAGCAGTTCTTC. Its translation is CASSLPSGRFLANEQFF. The chain recombines TRBV27 with TRBJ2-1; 9 positions match TRBD2. In germline, CDR1 is MNHEY, CDR2 SMNVEV (reference sequence). The CDR3 totals 17 residues. J lost 6 bases, V lost 2 bases, and 11 bases had no gene match.